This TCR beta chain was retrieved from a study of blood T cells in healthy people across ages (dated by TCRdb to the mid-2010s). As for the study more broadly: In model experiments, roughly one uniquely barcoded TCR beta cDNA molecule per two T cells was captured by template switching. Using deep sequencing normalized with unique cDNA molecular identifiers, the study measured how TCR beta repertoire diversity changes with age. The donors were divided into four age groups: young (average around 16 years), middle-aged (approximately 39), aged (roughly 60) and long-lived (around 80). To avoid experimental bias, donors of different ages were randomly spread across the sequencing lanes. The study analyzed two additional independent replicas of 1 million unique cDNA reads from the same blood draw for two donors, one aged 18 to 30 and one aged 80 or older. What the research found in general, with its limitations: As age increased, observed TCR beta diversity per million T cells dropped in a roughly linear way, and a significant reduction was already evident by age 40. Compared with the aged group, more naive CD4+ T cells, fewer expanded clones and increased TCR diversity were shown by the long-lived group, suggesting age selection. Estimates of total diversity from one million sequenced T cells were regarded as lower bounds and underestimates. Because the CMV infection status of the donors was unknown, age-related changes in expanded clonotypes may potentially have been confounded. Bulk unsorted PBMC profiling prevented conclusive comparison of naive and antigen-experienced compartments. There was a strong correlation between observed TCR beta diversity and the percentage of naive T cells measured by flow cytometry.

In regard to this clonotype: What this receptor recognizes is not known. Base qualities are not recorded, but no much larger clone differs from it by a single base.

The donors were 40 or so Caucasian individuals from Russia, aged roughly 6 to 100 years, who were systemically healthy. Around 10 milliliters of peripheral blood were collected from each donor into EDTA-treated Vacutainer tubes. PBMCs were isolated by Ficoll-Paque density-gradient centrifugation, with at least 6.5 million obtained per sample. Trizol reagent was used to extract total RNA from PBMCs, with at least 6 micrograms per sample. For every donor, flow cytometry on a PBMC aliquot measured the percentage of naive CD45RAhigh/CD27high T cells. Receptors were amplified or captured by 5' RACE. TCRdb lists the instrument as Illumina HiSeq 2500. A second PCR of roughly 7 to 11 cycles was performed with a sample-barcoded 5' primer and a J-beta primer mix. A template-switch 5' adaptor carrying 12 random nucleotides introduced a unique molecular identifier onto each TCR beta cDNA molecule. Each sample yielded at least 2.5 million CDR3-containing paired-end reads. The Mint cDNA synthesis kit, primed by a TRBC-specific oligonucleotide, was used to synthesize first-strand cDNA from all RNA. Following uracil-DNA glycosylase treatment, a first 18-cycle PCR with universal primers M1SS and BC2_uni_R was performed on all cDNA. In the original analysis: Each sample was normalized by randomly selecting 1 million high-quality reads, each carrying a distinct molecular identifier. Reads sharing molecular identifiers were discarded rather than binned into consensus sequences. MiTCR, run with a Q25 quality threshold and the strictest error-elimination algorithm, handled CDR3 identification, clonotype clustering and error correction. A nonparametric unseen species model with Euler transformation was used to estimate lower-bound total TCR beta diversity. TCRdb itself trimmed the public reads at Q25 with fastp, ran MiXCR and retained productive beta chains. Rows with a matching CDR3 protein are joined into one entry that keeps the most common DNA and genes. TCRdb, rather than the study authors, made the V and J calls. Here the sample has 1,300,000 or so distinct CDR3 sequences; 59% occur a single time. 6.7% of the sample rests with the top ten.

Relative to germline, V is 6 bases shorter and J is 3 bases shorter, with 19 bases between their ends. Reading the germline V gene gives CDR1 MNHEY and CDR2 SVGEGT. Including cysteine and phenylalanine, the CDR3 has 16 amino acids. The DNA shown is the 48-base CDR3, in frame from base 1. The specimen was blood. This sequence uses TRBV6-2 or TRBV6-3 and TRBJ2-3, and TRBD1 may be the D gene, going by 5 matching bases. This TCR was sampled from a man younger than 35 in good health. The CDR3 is CASRPGQPGVTDTQYF. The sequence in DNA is TGTGCCAGCAGGCCTGGACAACCTGGTGTGACAGATACGCAGTATTTT.